Presented here are 8 T cell receptor beta chains from one specimen sequenced in a study of T cells after yellow fever vaccination. TCRdb independently ran MiXCR on the 5' RACE reads; one entry per CDR3 protein. The data hold about 350,000 distinct CDR3 sequences, with around 13% observed a single time. Material: CD4+ T cells sorted from PBMCs, obtained 15 days after the yellow fever booster vaccination. Source of these receptors: a man younger than 35 who received the YFV17D yellow fever vaccine.

This clonotype was detected a few times. V gene TRBV5-5 combines with J gene TRBJ2-1; 8 bases align to TRBD2. Germline CDR1 reads SGHKS; CDR2 reads YYEKEE (reference sequence). V trimming: 0 bases; J trimming: 7 bases; junction bases outside the gene matches: 9. The CDR3 length is 16 residues. This CDR3 is CASSLEGRGEWNEQFF. CDR3 bases: TGTGCCAGCAGCTTGGAGGGGCGGGGGGAATGGAATGAGCAGTTCTTC.

This clonotype was counted ten times or more. V usage is TRBV5-1 and J usage is TRBJ2-5; 8 positions match TRBD1. With 2 bases clipped from V and 4 bases from J, the junction kept 4 bases outside the gene matches. Germline V gives CDR1 SGHRS, CDR2 YFSETQ. This CDR3 is built from 14 residues. As DNA, the CDR3 is TGCGCCAGCAGCTTAGGACAGGGAGGAGAGACCCAGTACTTC. Encoded protein: CASSLGQGGETQYF.

This clonotype was counted between two and nine times. This chain links TRBV7-2 with TRBJ1-4; TRBD1 aligns across 7 bases. The ends lost 8 bases at V and 12 bases at J; junction bases unmatched: 21. Looked up from germline, CDR1 is SGHTA and CDR2 is FQGNSA. This CDR3 has 16 amino acids. This chain's CDR3 is CASSRDTRTGQKELFF. The CDR3 DNA reads as TGTGCCAGCTCCCGGGACACCCGAACGGGACAGAAGGAACTGTTTTTT.

The rearrangement uses TRBV9 and TRBJ1-6; maybe TRBD1 (6 bases). Germline loops: CDR1 SGDLS, CDR2 YYNGEE. The germline V and J ends were trimmed by 2 bases and 5 bases, with 11 bases remaining between them. The CDR3 runs to 15 residues. The CDR3 loop is CASSVQGFHNSPLHF. In DNA form, the CDR3 reads TGTGCCAGCAGCGTCCAGGGGTTCCATAATTCACCCCTCCACTTT.

Concerning this clonotype: At one boundary the junction diverges from the germline segment, which might be a read error. The chain couples TRBV10-3 to TRBJ2-2; D is undetermined. The CDR3 covers 14 residues. Germline V lookup: CDR1 ENHRY, CDR2 SYGVKD. The CDR3 bases are TGTGCCATCAGTAGGACCACGAAAACCGGGGAGCTGTTTTTT. This codes for CAISRTTKTGELFF.

This clonotype came up a few times. CDR3 residues: CASSLQGTGGKAFF. Here the CDR3 DNA reads TGTGCCAGCAGCCTCCAAGGGACAGGGGGGAAAGCTTTCTTT. V usage is TRBV4-2 and J usage is TRBJ1-1; 11 nucleotides match TRBD1. V shed 4 bases and J 9 bases; nucleotides not matched to a gene: 7. Germline V CDR1 and CDR2: LGHNA, YNFKEQ. The CDR3 extends over 14 amino acids.

This clonotype was seen a few times. The rearrangement links TRBV6-5 to TRBJ2-4; possible D gene TRBD1, 5 bases. CDR3 length: 16 amino acids. Trimming cost V 7 bases and J 8 bases, with 24 bases left between them. CDR1 is MNHEY and CDR2 is SVGAGI in the germline V gene. For the CDR3, the DNA is TGTGCCAGCACCAAAGGCCTCCAGGGTGGCATTCACATTCAGTACTTC. Encoded protein: CASTKGLQGGIHIQYF.

This clonotype came up once. In DNA, the CDR3 is TGTGCCAGCAGCCACCGGGACAGAAGCTACGAGCAGTACGTC. It encodes CASSHRDRSYEQYV. J is TRBJ2-7 and V is TRBV7-3; 7 nucleotides line up with TRBD1. CDR1 SGHTA and CDR2 FQGTGA come from the germline V gene. CDR3 length: 14 amino acids. V lost 5 bases to trimming and J lost 3 bases; unmatched junction nucleotides: 7.